These 25 T cell receptor beta chains were sequenced from one sample in a study of radiation and T cells in renal cell carcinoma. The table came from immunoSEQ multiplex PCR; TCRdb's copy has only in-frame clones and leaves some out. The sample includes approximately 90,000 clones, around nine tenths of them seen just once. The time point here: baseline pretreatment blood. Indicated treatment: 15 Gy SBRT to primary tumor, nephrectomy 4 weeks later. The material sequenced was blood, taken from a patient whose treatment included radiotherapy and nephrectomy. These receptors were obtained from a man in his forties or fifties with renal cell carcinoma.

The chain has TRBV7-3 and TRBJ1-1; D is uncertain. V was trimmed by 3 bases and J by 0 bases, leaving 8 bases between them. Germline V gene sequence: CDR1 SGHTA, CDR2 FQGTGA. The CDR3 runs 14 residues. DNA for the CDR3: TGTGCCAGCAGCTTCTCTCAGGTGAACACTGAAGCTTTCTTT. It codes for CASSFSQVNTEAFF.

CDR3 sequence reads: CASSQGSGTEAGYTF. The DNA for the CDR3 is TGCGCCAGCAGCCAAGGTAGCGGGACAGAAGCTGGCTACACCTTC. The V gene is TRBV4-1, the J gene TRBJ1-2; the match to TRBD1 covers 7 bases. V shed 1 base and J 7 bases; nucleotides not matched to a gene: 9. CDR1 is MGHRA and CDR2 is YSYEKL in the germline V gene. This CDR3 region has 15 residues.

The chain has TRBV6-6 and TRBJ2-5; D remains ambiguous. Germline V gene lookup returns CDR1 MNHNY and CDR2 SVGAGI (reference sequence). Deletions cut 0 bases from V and 5 bases from J, with 10 bases between. CDR3 length equals 14 residues. The CDR3, as DNA: TGTGCCAGCAGTTACTCAAATGCGGACGAGACCCAGTACTTC. Translating gives CASSYSNADETQYF.

V is TRBV14 and J is TRBJ2-1, with D perhaps TRBD2 (6 bases). Germline V gene lookup returns CDR1 SGHDN and CDR2 FVKESK. The CDR3 runs to 14 residues. The V gene lost 0 bases and the J gene lost 8 bases, with 11 bases spanning the gap. CDR3 region: CASSQDSLADEQFF. As DNA, the CDR3 is TGTGCCAGCAGCCAAGATTCACTAGCCGATGAGCAGTTCTTC.

The genes are TRBV4-3 and TRBJ2-7, with no clear D. The CDR3 is 14 amino acids. Per the germline V gene, CDR1 is LGHNA and CDR2 is YSLEER. V was clipped by 0 bases and J by 3 bases, with 9 bases between them. In nucleotides, the CDR3 is TGCGCCAGCAGCCAAGAAAAAGCAGTCTACGAGCAGTACTTC. Translation: CASSQEKAVYEQYF.

The chain links TRBV5-1 to TRBJ2-1; 8 nucleotides line up with TRBD1. This CDR3 comprises 13 residues. Germline V lookup: CDR1 SGHRS, CDR2 YFSETQ. With V trimmed by 9 bases and J by 8 bases, 10 bases remained unmatched. CDR3 nucleotide sequence: TGCGCCACCCACAGGGGGGACGGGGATGAGCAGTTCTTC. This codes for CATHRGDGDEQFF.

In its sample, this clone was seen once. The chain links TRBV19 to TRBJ2-7; 7 nucleotides agree with TRBD1. V dropped 5 bases and J dropped 4; count of bases not matched to a gene: 5. Germline V gene lookup returns CDR1 LNHDA and CDR2 SQIVND (reference sequence). The CDR3 consists of 13 residues. The DNA of the CDR3 is TGTGCCAGTAGTCCCGGACAGGAATACGAGCAGTACTTC. Translation: CASSPGQEYEQYF. The whole variable domain, remainder taken from reference TRBV19 and TRBJ2-7, is DGGITQSPKYLFRKEGQNVTLSCEQNLNHDAMYWYRQDPGQGLRLIYYSQIVNDFQKGDIAEGYSVSREKKESFPLTVTSAQKNPTAFYLCASSPGQEYEQYFGPGTRLTVT.

This chain joins TRBV7-6 and TRBJ2-5; 7 positions agree with TRBD2. CDR3 length: 16 amino acids. The V gene's germline CDR1 is SGHVS and CDR2 FNYEAQ. Unmatched junction bases numbered 14, after V lost 5 bases and J lost 5 bases. The CDR3, as DNA: TGTGCCAGCAGCATTGGGGGGGGTACTGACGCGGAGACCCAGTACTTC. Protein product: CASSIGGGTDAETQYF.

The chain combines TRBV6-6 with TRBJ1-5; D unresolved. Germline lookup yields CDR1 MNHNY and CDR2 SVGAGI (reference sequence). The length of the CDR3 is 14 residues. The ends were cut back, 7 bases at V and 0 bases at J, with 10 bases in the middle. The CDR3 is CASMQVLSNQPQHF. The DNA of the CDR3 is TGTGCCAGCATGCAGGTCCTTAGCAATCAGCCCCAGCATTTT.

This chain joins TRBV27 and TRBJ2-7; 7 bases line up with TRBD2. This CDR3 contains 16 residues. With V trimmed by 5 bases and J by 7 bases, 17 bases remained unmatched. Germline V lookup: CDR1 MNHEY, CDR2 SMNVEV (reference sequence). CDR3 nucleotides: TGTGCCAGCAGTCCCAAGGGCGGGAGTCCCCTACGTGAGCAGTACTTC. Its translation: CASSPKGGSPLREQYF.

The rearrangement joins TRBV7-2 to TRBJ1-1; 7 nucleotides line up with TRBD1. Germline lookup yields CDR1 SGHTA and CDR2 FQGNSA. With 5 bases clipped from V and 5 bases from J, the junction kept 11 bases outside the gene matches. The CDR3 extends over 15 amino acids. CDR3 bases: TGTGCCAGCAGCCCCCAACAGGGGTCGGGGACTGAAGCTTTCTTT. This gives the protein CASSPQQGSGTEAFF. The full variable domain, in which reference TRBV7-2 and TRBJ1-1 provide the parts outside the CDR3, is GAGVSQSPSNKVTEKGKDVELRCDPISGHTALYWYRQSLGQGLEFLIYFQGNSAPDKSGLPSDRFSAERTGGSVSTLTIQRTQQEDSAVYLCASSPQQGSGTEAFFGQGTRLTVV.

The chain employs TRBV5-6 and TRBJ1-2; D uncertain. CDR1 SGHDT and CDR2 YYEEEE come from the germline V gene. Trimming pared 0 bases from V and 7 bases from J, leaving 10 bases between. The CDR3 has 13 amino acids. Here the CDR3 reads CASSLGPDGGYTF. The CDR3 nucleotides are TGTGCCAGCAGCTTGGGACCGGACGGTGGCTACACCTTC.

The chain joins TRBV11-2 to TRBJ2-1; D is possibly TRBD1 or TRBD2 (7 bases each). The CDR3 sequence is 17 residues long. Per germline, CDR1 SGHAT and CDR2 FQNNGV. Trimming left V 4 bases short and J 7 bases short, with 23 bases between. The CDR3 here is CASSSEGGWQGGNEQFF. The CDR3, as DNA: TGTGCCAGCAGCTCCGAGGGCGGGTGGCAGGGGGGGAATGAGCAGTTCTTC.

This chain connects TRBV5-1 to TRBJ2-5; possible D gene TRBD1, 5 bases. The CDR3 contains 15 residues. Between the trimmed V and J ends, which lost 4 bases and 1 base, there was a span of 14 bases. CDR1 is SGHRS and CDR2 is YFSETQ in the germline V gene. The CDR3 is CASSPGHRTQETQYF. For the CDR3, the DNA is TGCGCCAGCAGCCCAGGGCACAGAACCCAAGAGACCCAGTACTTC.

This clone was recorded only once. The V and J genes are TRBV28 and TRBJ1-1, with D unclear. Germline loops: CDR1 MDHEN, CDR2 SYDVKM. The CDR3 runs to 11 residues. Trimming took 6 bases from V and 4 from J, leaving 6 bases between them. The CDR3 spells CASSWATEAFF. The CDR3 nucleotides are TGTGCCAGCAGCTGGGCCACTGAAGCTTTCTTT. The full variable domain, its missing parts supplied by reference TRBV28 and TRBJ1-1, is DVKVTQSSRYLVKRTGEKVFLECVQDMDHENMFWYRQDPGLGLRLIYFSYDVKMKEKGDIPEGYSVSREKKERFSLILESASTNQTSMYLCASSWATEAFFGQGTRLTVV.

The chain recombines TRBV4-3 with TRBJ2-5, with a weak D call TRBD1 (6 bases). Trimming removed 0 bases at V and 1 base at J, with 12 bases between. The CDR3 covers 16 residues. The germline gives CDR1 LGHNA, CDR2 YSLEER. The CDR3 bases are TGCGCCAGCAGCCAAGATACGTGGACAGTCCAAGAGACCCAGTACTTC. The encoded protein is CASSQDTWTVQETQYF.

The V gene is TRBV7-8, the J gene TRBJ2-1, with D possibly matching TRBD2 (5 bases). The ends were cut back, 5 bases at V and 8 bases at J, with 22 bases in the middle. CDR1 is SGHVS and CDR2 is FQNEAQ in the germline V gene. The CDR3 has 16 residues. The CDR3 nucleotides read TGTGCCAGCAGCCCGCGGGCCTACACGGGATTTGATGAGCAGTTCTTC. Amino acid sequence: CASSPRAYTGFDEQFF.

This clone is medium-sized within its sample. The CDR3 loop reads CASSLSPTGELFF. In nucleotides, the CDR3 is TGTGCCAGCAGTTTAAGTCCCACCGGGGAGCTGTTTTTT. This chain joins TRBV27 and TRBJ2-2; D not resolved. The ends were cut back, 2 bases at V and 4 bases at J, with 5 bases in the middle. The CDR3 extends over 13 amino acids. Per the germline V gene, CDR1 is MNHEY and CDR2 is SMNVEV (reference sequence).

The genes are TRBV7-2 and TRBJ2-3; D unclear. This CDR3 contains 14 residues. Per the germline V gene, CDR1 is SGHTA and CDR2 is FQGNSA. Trimming left V 5 bases short and J 6 bases short, with 15 bases between. The CDR3: CASSDLGPTDTQYF. The CDR3 nucleotides are TGTGCCAGCAGCGATCTGGGCCCCACGGATACGCAGTATTTT. The full variable domain, its missing parts supplied by reference TRBV7-2 and TRBJ2-3, is GAGVSQSPSNKVTEKGKDVELRCDPISGHTALYWYRQSLGQGLEFLIYFQGNSAPDKSGLPSDRFSAERTGGSVSTLTIQRTQQEDSAVYLCASSDLGPTDTQYFGPGTRLTVL.

CDR3 in amino acids: CASSSESGSGETQYF. The CDR3 coding sequence is TGTGCCAGCAGCTCCGAAAGCGGGAGCGGAGAGACCCAGTACTTC. The chain combines TRBV2 with TRBJ2-5, with 8 bases aligning to TRBD2. This CDR3 region has 15 residues. V lost 6 bases, J lost 4 bases, and 10 bases stayed unmatched. Per the germline V gene, CDR1 is SNHLY and CDR2 is FYNNEI.

The chain combines TRBV4-3 with TRBJ2-7; 10 nucleotides align to TRBD1. This CDR3 contains 19 residues. V shed 0 bases, J shed 3 bases, and the junction held 14 bases outside the gene matches. Per germline, CDR1 LGHNA and CDR2 YSLEER. CDR3 amino acids: CASSQERTTGTGDFYEQYF. The DNA for the CDR3 is TGCGCCAGCAGCCAAGAAAGAACAACCGGGACAGGGGACTTCTACGAGCAGTACTTC.

The V and J genes are TRBV4-3 and TRBJ1-1; tentatively, D is TRBD1 (5 bases). The V gene's germline CDR1 is LGHNA and CDR2 YSLEER. Trimming shortened V by 0 bases and J by 11 bases, and 16 bases separated the two germline ends. The CDR3 runs to 14 residues. DNA of the CDR3: TGCGCCAGCAGCCAAGAGGTGACAGTGGGGTCCGCTTTCTTT. Protein sequence: CASSQEVTVGSAFF.

The chain couples TRBV5-5 to TRBJ1-5; TRBD1 might be the D (5 bases). Germline V gene lookup returns CDR1 SGHKS and CDR2 YYEKEE (reference sequence). Trimming removed 1 base at V and 7 bases at J, with 15 bases between. The CDR3 extends over 15 amino acids. CDR3 region: CASSLTAGVNQPQHF. The DNA for the CDR3 is TGTGCCAGCAGCTTGACCGCGGGGGTAAACCAGCCCCAGCATTTT.

The rearrangement uses TRBV5-1 and TRBJ1-6; D remains ambiguous. V was pared by 0 bases and J by 5 bases, with 9 bases between. The CDR3 length is 15 residues. Germline loops: CDR1 SGHRS, CDR2 YFSETQ. CDR3 DNA: TGCGCCAGCAGCTTGGCCGGTAACGATAATTCACCCCTCCACTTT. It translates to CASSLAGNDNSPLHF. Together with reference TRBV5-1 and TRBJ1-6, the CDR3 gives the full variable domain: KAGVTQTPRYLIKTRGQQVTLSCSPISGHRSVSWYQQTPGQGLQFLFEYFSETQRNKGNFPGRFSGRQFSNSRSEMNVSTLELGDSALYLCASSLAGNDNSPLHFGNGTRLTVT.

This chain connects TRBV11-2 to TRBJ1-2; D remains unclear. Germline assignment: CDR1 SGHAT and CDR2 FQNNGV. This CDR3 has 13 amino acids. Trimming cost V 6 bases and J 4 bases, with 12 bases left between them. The CDR3 protein is CASRQADGYGYTF. The DNA for the CDR3 is TGTGCCAGCAGACAAGCCGACGGCTATGGCTACACCTTC.